This TCR beta chain was obtained from a study of glioma-infiltrating T cells after dendritic cell vaccination. V was cut by 0 bases and J by 3 bases, with 10 bases left in between. The length of the CDR3 is 15 residues. Germline loops: CDR1 SGHRS, CDR2 YFSETQ. Data came from immunoSEQ multiplex PCR; TCRdb stores just in-frame clones and leaves some out. The table records about 73,000 clones, 82% of them present only once. The TCR comes from a human donor with glioblastoma. The V and J genes are TRBV5-1 and TRBJ1-5, with D possibly TRBD1 on 6 matching bases. The sequencing here drew on blood, taken before dendritic cell vaccination. The CDR3 nucleotides read TGCGCCAGCAGCTTGGCAGGGGAGTTCAATCAGCCCCAGCATTTT. This translates into CASSLAGEFNQPQHF. The variable domain in full, with the rest retrieved from reference TRBV5-1 and TRBJ1-5, is KAGVTQTPRYLIKTRGQQVTLSCSPISGHRSVSWYQQTPGQGLQFLFEYFSETQRNKGNFPGRFSGRQFSNSRSEMNVSTLELGDSALYLCASSLAGEFNQPQHFGDGTRLSIL.